The 20 T cell receptor beta chains below all came from one sample that was sequenced in a study of T cell responses to AZD1222 COVID-19 vaccine. Assay: immunoSEQ multiplex PCR; the TCRdb copy retains only in-frame clones and omits some. The sample lists about 120,000 clones, about 91% occurring once. The specimen comprised peripheral blood, sampled on day 0 of AZD1222 vaccination. These receptors came from an adult in good health.

The CDR3 DNA sequence: TGTGCCAGCAGTTACTTAGCTAGCTCAGATACGCAGTATTTT. Translated: CASSYLASSDTQYF. The chain links TRBV6-5 to TRBJ2-3, with D tentatively TRBD2 (5 bases). This CDR3 region has 14 residues. V lost 1 base and J lost 4, with 9 bases in between. Germline CDR1 and CDR2: MNHEY and SVGAGI.

This CDR3 is CASSLLAGENEQFF. For the CDR3, the DNA is TGCGCCAGCAGCTTGCTGGCGGGAGAGAATGAGCAGTTCTTC. This chain joins TRBV5-1 and TRBJ2-1; 7 positions match TRBD2. This CDR3 region has 14 residues. Germline V gene sequence: CDR1 SGHRS, CDR2 YFSETQ. Trimming cost V 1 base and J 7 bases; bases outside gene matches: 5.

The chain is built from TRBV11-3 and TRBJ1-3, with D hard to call. The germline CDR1 and CDR2 sequences are SGHNT and YENEEA. Trimming pared 1 base from V and 3 bases from J, leaving 19 bases between. This CDR3 has 18 amino acids. CDR3 in amino acids: CASSLGLRSAFGGNTIYF. The CDR3, as DNA: TGTGCCAGCAGCTTAGGTCTTCGTAGTGCGTTCGGTGGAAACACCATATATTTT.

J is TRBJ1-5 and V is TRBV3-1 (or the pseudogene TRBV3-2); D unresolved. The CDR3 length is 13 residues. With 3 bases removed from V and 3 bases from J, the gap between germline ends came to 6 bases. Germline lookup yields CDR1 LGHDT and CDR2 YNNKEL (reference sequence). CDR3 DNA: TGTGCCAGCAGCCAGGGGAACAATCAGCCCCAGCATTTT. Its protein is CASSQGNNQPQHF.

The J gene is TRBJ2-3, the V gene TRBV27; D is uncertain. Germline CDR1 reads MNHEY; CDR2 reads SMNVEV (reference sequence). The CDR3 totals 13 residues. V dropped 8 bases and J dropped 0 bases, with 9 bases sitting between them. CDR3 region: CASGWASTDTQYF. The CDR3 DNA is TGTGCCAGCGGGTGGGCGAGCACAGATACGCAGTATTTT.

The chain is built from TRBV11-2 and TRBJ1-2; D is unresolved. The germline V gene has CDR1 SGHAT and CDR2 FQNNGV. V lost 5 bases and J 4 bases, leaving 14 bases between the germline ends. This CDR3 is 14 amino acids long. CDR3 nucleotide sequence: TGTGCCAGCAGCAGCTACCCGGACCTCTATGGCTACACCTTC. Translating it yields CASSSYPDLYGYTF.

The chain joins TRBV5-4 to TRBJ1-4; 8 nucleotides line up with TRBD1. The length of the CDR3 is 15 residues. The germline CDR1 and CDR2 sequences are SGHNT and YYREEE (reference sequence). V lost 3 bases, J lost 6 bases, and 7 bases stayed unmatched. Here the CDR3 reads CASSSPTGEDEKLFF. CDR3 nucleotide sequence: TGTGCCAGCAGCTCCCCGACAGGGGAGGATGAAAAACTGTTTTTT.

This chain connects TRBV5-1 to TRBJ1-2, with TRBD1 as a possible D gene (5 bases). Germline lookup yields CDR1 SGHRS and CDR2 YFSETQ. The CDR3 length is 15 residues. Trimming shortened V by 0 bases and J by 2 bases, and 11 bases separated the two germline ends. The CDR3 nucleotides are TGCGCCAGCAGCTTGGCGGGGGGAAAGAACTATGGCTACACCTTC. Amino acids: CASSLAGGKNYGYTF. The variable domain in full, with the rest retrieved from reference TRBV5-1 and TRBJ1-2, is KAGVTQTPRYLIKTRGQQVTLSCSPISGHRSVSWYQQTPGQGLQFLFEYFSETQRNKGNFPGRFSGRQFSNSRSEMNVSTLELGDSALYLCASSLAGGKNYGYTFGSGTRLTVV.

V usage is TRBV18 and J usage is TRBJ1-6, with TRBD1 identical over 9 bases. Per the germline V gene, CDR1 is KGHSH and CDR2 is LQKENI. The CDR3 extends over 19 amino acids. V dropped 1 base and J dropped 7; count of bases not matched to a gene: 14. CDR3 coding DNA: TGTGCCAGCTCACCACGTGTGACAGGGGGGACCGTTGGGAATTCACCCCTCCACTTT. It yields the protein CASSPRVTGGTVGNSPLHF.

The chain carries TRBV2 and TRBJ1-5; 10 nucleotides agree with TRBD1. This CDR3 region has 16 residues. J gave up 2 bases and V 2 bases, and 3 bases lay outside the gene matches. Germline V lookup: CDR1 SNHLY, CDR2 FYNNEI. CDR3 protein: CASSELGTGGNQPQHF. The CDR3 bases are TGTGCCAGCAGTGAATTAGGGACAGGGGGCAATCAGCCCCAGCATTTT.

The chain carries TRBV28 and TRBJ2-5; no definite D call. The V end lost 5 bases, the J end lost 0 bases, and 13 bases lay between the germline ends. The CDR3 is 15 amino acids. Per germline, CDR1 MDHEN and CDR2 SYDVKM. CDR3 in amino acids: CASSQRFRYQETQYF. The CDR3 nucleotides are TGTGCCAGCAGTCAAAGGTTTCGCTACCAAGAGACCCAGTACTTC.

The gene calls are TRBV9 and TRBJ1-4, with D perhaps matching TRBD1 (6 bases). From germline, CDR1 is SGDLS and CDR2 YYNGEE. V was clipped by 4 bases and J by 8 bases, with 18 bases between them. The CDR3 sequence is 15 residues long. CDR3 loop: CASSPQTGLGEKLFF. The CDR3 region has the DNA TGTGCCAGCAGCCCCCAGACAGGACTAGGGGAAAAACTGTTTTTT.

The J gene is TRBJ2-5, the V gene TRBV11-3; D unclear. From germline, CDR1 is SGHNT and CDR2 YENEEA. V was pared by 5 bases and J by 1 base, with 11 bases between. The CDR3 length is 14 residues. CDR3 protein: CASSVGWAQETQYF. Here the CDR3 DNA reads TGTGCCAGCAGCGTGGGTTGGGCCCAAGAGACCCAGTACTTC.

The gene calls are TRBV2 and TRBJ1-4, with D perhaps TRBD1 (5 bases). Germline V gene lookup returns CDR1 SNHLY and CDR2 FYNNEI. There are 14 residues in the CDR3. Trimming left V 3 bases short and J 8 bases short, with 13 bases between. The DNA for the CDR3 is TGTGCCAGCAGTGACGGTAGGGAGGGGGAAAAACTGTTTTTT. It encodes CASSDGREGEKLFF.

In its sample, this clone was seen once. This rearrangement joins TRBV19 to TRBJ1-1, with TRBD1 as a possible D gene (5 bases). V was pared by 5 bases and J by 3 bases, with 10 bases between. Germline CDR1 LNHDA, CDR2 SQIVND (reference sequence). The CDR3 contains 13 residues. As DNA, the CDR3 is TGTGCCAGTAGTCGCAGGGTCGACACTGAAGCTTTCTTT. Its protein product is CASSRRVDTEAFF.

This chain connects TRBV3-1 (or the pseudogene TRBV3-2) to TRBJ1-1; the D is unclear. The length of the CDR3 is 12 residues. The V end lost 0 bases, the J end lost 5 bases, and 4 bases lay between the germline ends. CDR1 and CDR2 (germline): LGHDT, YNNKEL (reference sequence). As DNA, the CDR3 is TGTGCCAGCAGCCAAGAGGGGACTGAAGCTTTCTTT. This gives the protein CASSQEGTEAFF.

The chain is built from TRBV7-9 and TRBJ2-1; 7 positions match TRBD2. CDR1 and CDR2 (germline): SEHNR, FQNEAQ (reference sequence). The CDR3 has 15 residues. J was trimmed by 5 bases and V by 4 bases; bases with no gene match: 8. CDR3 DNA: TGTGCCAGCAGCTCTCAGGGAGGGGCAGACAATGAGCAGTTCTTC. It translates to CASSSQGGADNEQFF.

J is TRBJ2-7 and V is TRBV5-5; 10 positions match TRBD2. The V segment lost 0 bases and the J segment 3 bases; nucleotides outside the gene matches: 3. Germline V gene lookup returns CDR1 SGHKS and CDR2 YYEKEE (reference sequence). The CDR3 covers 15 residues. CDR3 amino acids: CASSLGAGGVYEQYV. The CDR3 nucleotides read TGTGCCAGCAGCTTGGGAGCGGGAGGGGTCTACGAGCAGTACGTC.

This clone was recorded once. V and J are TRBV30 and TRBJ2-7; 7 bases align to TRBD1. The CDR3 covers 18 residues. The junction had 15 bases not matched to a gene; V was cut back by 0 bases and J by 1 base. The V gene's germline CDR1 is GTSNPN and CDR2 SVGIG (reference sequence). CDR3 nucleotide sequence: TGTGCCTGGAGTGTAGTAGGTTCCTGGGACAGCGCGTCCTACGAGCAGTACTTC. This codes for CAWSVVGSWDSASYEQYF. Complete variable domain (other parts from reference TRBV30 and TRBJ2-7): SQTIHQWPATLVQPVGSPLSLECTVEGTSNPNLYWYRQAAGRGLQLLFYSVGIGQISSEVPQNLSASRPQDRQFILSSKKLLLSDSGFYLCAWSVVGSWDSASYEQYFGPGTRLTVT.

V gene TRBV7-6 combines with J gene TRBJ2-1, with D possibly TRBD1 on 5 matching bases. CDR1 is SGHVS and CDR2 is FNYEAQ in the germline V gene. This CDR3 is built from 15 residues. V lost 0 bases and J 7 bases, leaving 13 bases between the germline ends. The CDR3 DNA reads TGTGCCAGCAGCTTAGCGGTGGGGCCCTGGAATGAGCAGTTCTTC. Its protein is CASSLAVGPWNEQFF. The full variable domain, its missing parts supplied by reference TRBV7-6 and TRBJ2-1, is GAGVSQSPRYKVTKRGQDVALRCDPISGHVSLYWYRQALGQGPEFLTYFNYEAQQDKSGLPNDRFSAERPEGSISTLTIQRTEQRDSAMYRCASSLAVGPWNEQFFGPGTRLTVL.